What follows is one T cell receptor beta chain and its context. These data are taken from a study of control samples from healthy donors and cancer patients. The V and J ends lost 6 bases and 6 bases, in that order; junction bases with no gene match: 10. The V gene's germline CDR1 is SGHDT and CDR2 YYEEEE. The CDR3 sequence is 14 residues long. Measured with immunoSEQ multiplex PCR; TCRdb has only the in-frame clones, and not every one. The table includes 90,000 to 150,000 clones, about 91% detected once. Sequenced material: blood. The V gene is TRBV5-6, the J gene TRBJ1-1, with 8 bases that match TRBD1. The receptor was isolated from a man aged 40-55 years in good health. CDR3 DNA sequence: TGTGCCAGCATCGAGAACAGGGGGATACCTGAAGCTTTCTTT. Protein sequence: CASIENRGIPEAFF.